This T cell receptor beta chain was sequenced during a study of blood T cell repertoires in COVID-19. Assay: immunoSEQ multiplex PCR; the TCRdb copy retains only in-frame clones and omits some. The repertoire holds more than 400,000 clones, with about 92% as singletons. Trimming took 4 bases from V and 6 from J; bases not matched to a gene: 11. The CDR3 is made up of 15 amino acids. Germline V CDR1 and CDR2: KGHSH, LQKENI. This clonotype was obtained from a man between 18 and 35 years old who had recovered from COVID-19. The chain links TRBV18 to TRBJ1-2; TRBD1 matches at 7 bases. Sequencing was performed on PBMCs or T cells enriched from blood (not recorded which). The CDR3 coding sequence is TGTGCCAGCTCACGTAACCAGGGGGAGCTGAATGGCTACACCTTC. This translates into CASSRNQGELNGYTF.